This is a list of T cell receptor beta chains from one sample in a study of Graves' ophthalmopathy and Graves' hyperthyroidism. TCRdb recomputed calls from the multiplex PCR reads with MiXCR, one row per CDR3 protein. This sample has roughly 700,000 distinct CDR3 sequences, with roughly two fifths found just once. Sequencing was carried out using peripheral blood. The receptors here all came from an adult man with Graves' ophthalmopathy. CDR3s include the opening cysteine and the closing phenylalanine or tryptophan.

cdr3_aa v_call
CASSQDEQGRWGNTIYF TRBV4-1
CASSPPGLAERRGELFF TRBV5-6
CASSIRVASYEHF TRBV19
CSARLDGALNGAFF TRBV20-1
CASSYLGRGMGLNTEAFF TRBV6-6
CASSHALQGNTEAFF TRBV4-1
CASSHMGGTEAFF TRBV12-3/TRBV12-4
CASSTRGLAEAFF TRBV9
CASSSSGEMYQETQYF TRBV7-7
CASRLGQQNTEAFF TRBV12-3/TRBV12-4